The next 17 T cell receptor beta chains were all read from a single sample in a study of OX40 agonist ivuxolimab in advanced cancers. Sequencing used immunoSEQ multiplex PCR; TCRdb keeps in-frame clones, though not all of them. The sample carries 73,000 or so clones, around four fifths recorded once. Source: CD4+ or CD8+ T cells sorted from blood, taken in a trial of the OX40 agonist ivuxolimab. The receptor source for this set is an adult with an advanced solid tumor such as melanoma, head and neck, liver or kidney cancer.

The CDR3: CASSRDRLSYNSPLHF. The CDR3 bases are TGTGCCAGCAGCAGGGACAGGCTCAGCTATAATTCACCCCTCCACTTT. This chain links TRBV27 with TRBJ1-6; the match to TRBD1 covers 8 bases. The CDR3 extends over 16 amino acids. V was clipped by 6 bases and J by 3 bases; unmatched bases: 7. The germline CDR1 and CDR2 sequences are MNHEY and SMNVEV (reference sequence).

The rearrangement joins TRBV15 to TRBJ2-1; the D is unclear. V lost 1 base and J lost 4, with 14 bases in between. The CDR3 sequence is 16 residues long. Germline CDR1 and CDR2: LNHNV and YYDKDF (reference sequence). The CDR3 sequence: CATSRGAAVGYNEQFF. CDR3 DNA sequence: TGTGCCACCAGCAGAGGGGCTGCGGTAGGGTACAATGAGCAGTTCTTC.

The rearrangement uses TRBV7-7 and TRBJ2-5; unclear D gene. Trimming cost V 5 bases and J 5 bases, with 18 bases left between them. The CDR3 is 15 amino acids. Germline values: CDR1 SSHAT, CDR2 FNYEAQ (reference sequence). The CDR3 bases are TGTGCCAGCAGCCGATCGGTCTCCCCGCGGGAGACCCAGTACTTC. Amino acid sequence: CASSRSVSPRETQYF.

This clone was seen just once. Here the CDR3 DNA reads TGTGCCAGCAGCTTATGGGTGGGTACAGAAGCCAAAAACATTCAGTACTTC. Its protein is CASSLWVGTEAKNIQYF. This sequence joins TRBV7-9 and TRBJ2-4; D is uncertain. V lost 2 bases, J lost 0 bases, and 14 bases lay in between. Per the germline V gene, CDR1 is SEHNR and CDR2 is FQNEAQ (reference sequence). The CDR3 runs to 17 residues.

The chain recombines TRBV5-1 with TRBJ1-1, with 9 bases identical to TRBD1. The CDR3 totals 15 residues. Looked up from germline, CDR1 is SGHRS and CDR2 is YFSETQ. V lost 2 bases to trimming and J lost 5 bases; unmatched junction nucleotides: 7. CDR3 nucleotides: TGCGCCAGCAGCTTATTTGGGGACAGGGATACTGAAGCTTTCTTT. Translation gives CASSLFGDRDTEAFF.

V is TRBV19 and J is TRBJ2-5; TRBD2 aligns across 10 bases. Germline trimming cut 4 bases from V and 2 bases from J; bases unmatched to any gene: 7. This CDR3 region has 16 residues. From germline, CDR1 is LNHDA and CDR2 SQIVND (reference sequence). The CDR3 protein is CASSSILAGKQETQYF. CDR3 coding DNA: TGTGCCAGTAGTAGTATACTAGCGGGGAAACAAGAGACCCAGTACTTC.

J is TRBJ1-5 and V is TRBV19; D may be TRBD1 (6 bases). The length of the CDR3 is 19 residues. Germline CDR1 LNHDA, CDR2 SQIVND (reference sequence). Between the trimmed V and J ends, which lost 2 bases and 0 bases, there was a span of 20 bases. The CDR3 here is CASSIIQGQPHYSNQPQHF. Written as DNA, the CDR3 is TGTGCCAGTAGTATAATTCAGGGGCAACCGCACTATAGCAATCAGCCCCAGCATTTT.

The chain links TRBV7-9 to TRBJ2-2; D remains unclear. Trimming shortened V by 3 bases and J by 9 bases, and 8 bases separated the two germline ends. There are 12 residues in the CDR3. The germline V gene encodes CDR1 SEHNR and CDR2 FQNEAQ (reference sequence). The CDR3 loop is CASSFNSRELFF. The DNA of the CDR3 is TGTGCCAGCAGCTTTAATAGTAGGGAGCTGTTTTTT.

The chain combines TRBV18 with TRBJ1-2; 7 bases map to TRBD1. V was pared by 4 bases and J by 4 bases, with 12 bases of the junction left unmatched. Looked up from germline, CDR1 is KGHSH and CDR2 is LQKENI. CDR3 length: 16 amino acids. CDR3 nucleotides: TGTGCCAGCTCACGCGACCGACAGGGATGGGGCTATGGCTACACCTTC. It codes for CASSRDRQGWGYGYTF. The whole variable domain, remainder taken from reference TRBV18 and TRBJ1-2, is NAGVMQNPRHLVRRRGQEARLRCSPMKGHSHVYWYRQLPEEGLKFMVYLQKENIIDESGMPKERFSAEFPKEGPSILRIQQVVRGDSAAYFCASSRDRQGWGYGYTFGSGTRLTVV.

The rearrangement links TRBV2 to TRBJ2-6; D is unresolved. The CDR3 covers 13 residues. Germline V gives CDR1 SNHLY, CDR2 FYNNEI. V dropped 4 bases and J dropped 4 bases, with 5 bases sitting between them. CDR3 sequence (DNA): TGTGCCAGCAGTGGGACGGGGGCCAACGTCCTGACTTTC. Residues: CASSGTGANVLTF.

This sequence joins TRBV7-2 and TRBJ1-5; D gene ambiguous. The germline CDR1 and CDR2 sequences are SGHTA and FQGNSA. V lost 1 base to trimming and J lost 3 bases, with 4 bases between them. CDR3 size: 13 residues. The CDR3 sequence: CASSLDFNQPQHF. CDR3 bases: TGTGCCAGCAGCTTAGACTTCAATCAGCCCCAGCATTTT.

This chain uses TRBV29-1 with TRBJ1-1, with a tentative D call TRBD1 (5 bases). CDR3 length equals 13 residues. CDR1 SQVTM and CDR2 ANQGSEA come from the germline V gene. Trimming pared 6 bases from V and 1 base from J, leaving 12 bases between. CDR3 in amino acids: CSVRRERNTEAFF. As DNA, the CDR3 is TGCAGCGTCCGCAGGGAACGGAACACTGAAGCTTTCTTT.

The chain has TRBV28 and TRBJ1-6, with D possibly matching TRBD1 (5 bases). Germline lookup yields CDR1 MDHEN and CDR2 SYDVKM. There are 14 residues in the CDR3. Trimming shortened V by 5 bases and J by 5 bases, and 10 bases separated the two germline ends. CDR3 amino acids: CASSTGTNNSPLHF. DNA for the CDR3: TGTGCCAGCAGTACAGGAACCAATAATTCACCCCTCCACTTT. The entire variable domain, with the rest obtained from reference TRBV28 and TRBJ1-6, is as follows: DVKVTQSSRYLVKRTGEKVFLECVQDMDHENMFWYRQDPGLGLRLIYFSYDVKMKEKGDIPEGYSVSREKKERFSLILESASTNQTSMYLCASSTGTNNSPLHFGNGTRLTVT.

The CDR3 loop is CAWRRQQTDYTF. CDR3 DNA sequence: TGTGCCTGGAGAAGACAGCAGACTGACTACACCTTC. The chain has TRBV30 and TRBJ1-2; the D gene is possibly TRBD1 (5 bases). The CDR3 runs 12 residues. Germline V gene sequence: CDR1 GTSNPN, CDR2 SVGIG (reference sequence). V lost 3 bases and J lost 10, with 15 bases in between.

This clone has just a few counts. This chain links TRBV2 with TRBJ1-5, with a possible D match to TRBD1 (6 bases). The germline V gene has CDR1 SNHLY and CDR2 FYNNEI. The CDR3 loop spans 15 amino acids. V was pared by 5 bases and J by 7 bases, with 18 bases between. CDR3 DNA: TGTGCCAGCAGTAGTCTTAGGCAGGGGATACAGCCCCAGCATTTT. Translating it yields CASSSLRQGIQPQHF.

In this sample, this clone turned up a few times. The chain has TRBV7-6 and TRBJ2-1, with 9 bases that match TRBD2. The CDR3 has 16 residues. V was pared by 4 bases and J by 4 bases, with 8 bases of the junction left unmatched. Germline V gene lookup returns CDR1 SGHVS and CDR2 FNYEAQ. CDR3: CASSSYLAGTYNEQFF. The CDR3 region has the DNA TGTGCCAGCAGCTCATACCTAGCGGGGACTTACAATGAGCAGTTCTTC.

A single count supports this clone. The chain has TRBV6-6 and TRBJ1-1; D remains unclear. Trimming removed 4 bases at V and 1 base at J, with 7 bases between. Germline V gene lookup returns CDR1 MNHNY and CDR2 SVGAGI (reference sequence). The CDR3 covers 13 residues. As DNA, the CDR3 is TGTGCCAGCAGTTTTTCGTCGAACACTGAAGCTTTCTTT. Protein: CASSFSSNTEAFF.